The 13 T cell receptor beta chains below come from one sample, sequenced in a study of T cells in Graves' hyperthyroidism and ophthalmopathy. TCR beta CDR3 regions were amplified from RNA transcripts. First-round RT-PCR with HTBI primers amplified the TCR CDR3 region. Each CDR3 protein is one row after TCRdb ran MiXCR on the multiplex PCR reads. The table records hundreds of thousands of distinct CDR3 sequences, approximately 16% of them present only once. Sequenced sample: blood. These receptor sequences come from a man in his forties or fifties with Graves' hyperthyroidism.

This clonotype was seen a handful of times. The chain combines TRBV19 with TRBJ1-5; D not certain. Trimming cost V 2 bases and J 0 bases, with 8 bases left between them. This CDR3 region has 15 residues. Germline CDR1 LNHDA, CDR2 SQIVND (reference sequence). CDR3 residues: CASSIRRTSNQPQHF. In nucleotides, the CDR3 is TGTGCCAGTAGTATACGACGAACTAGCAATCAGCCCCAGCATTTT.

This clonotype has only a few counts. The V and J genes are TRBV30 and TRBJ1-2, with D perhaps TRBD1 (5 bases). CDR1 GTSNPN and CDR2 SVGIG come from the germline V gene (reference sequence). Trimming took 4 bases from V and 4 from J, leaving 10 bases between them. The CDR3 is 12 residues long. This CDR3 is CAWTQGSYGYTF. The CDR3 DNA reads TGTGCCTGGACCCAGGGTAGCTATGGCTACACCTTC. The entire variable domain, with the rest obtained from reference TRBV30 and TRBJ1-2, is as follows: SQTIHQWPATLVQPVGSPLSLECTVEGTSNPNLYWYRQAAGRGLQLLFYSVGIGQISSEVPQNLSASRPQDRQFILSSKKLLLSDSGFYLCAWTQGSYGYTFGSGTRLTVV.

The chain carries TRBV6-2 or TRBV6-3 and TRBJ1-4, with a possible D match to TRBD1 (5 bases). The germline CDR1 and CDR2 sequences are MNHEY and SVGEGT. The CDR3 consists of 15 residues. Trimming cost V 5 bases and J 0 bases, with 10 bases left between them. The CDR3 DNA sequence: TGTGCCAGCAGTCAGGACACATCAACTAATGAAAAACTGTTTTTT. Residues: CASSQDTSTNEKLFF.

This clonotype has only a few counts. This chain joins TRBV9 and TRBJ2-3; D call uncertain. Trimming took off 3 bases at V and 0 bases at J, with 5 bases between the two ends. The CDR3 is 13 amino acids. Germline V gene sequence: CDR1 SGDLS, CDR2 YYNGEE. The CDR3 DNA is TGTGCCAGCAGCGCCTTTAGCACAGATACGCAGTATTTT. Translated: CASSAFSTDTQYF.

This clonotype has at least ten counts. The chain has TRBV28 and TRBJ2-6; D unresolved. CDR3 length: 14 amino acids. V lost 6 bases to trimming and J lost 0 bases, with 6 bases between them. From germline, CDR1 is MDHEN and CDR2 SYDVKM. CDR3 coding DNA: TGTGCCAGCAGGCAGAGCTCTGGGGCCAACGTCCTGACTTTC. Its protein is CASRQSSGANVLTF.

This clonotype was seen repeatedly, ten times or more. The chain is built from TRBV20-1 and TRBJ2-5; D not resolved. Germline values: CDR1 DFQATT, CDR2 SNEGSKA (reference sequence). This CDR3 is 12 amino acids long. The CDR3 sequence is CSTDTLRETQYF. CDR3 DNA sequence: TGCAGCACTGACACCCTCCGGGAGACCCAGTACTTC.

This clonotype was picked up many times. The rearrangement uses TRBV12-3 or TRBV12-4 and TRBJ1-2; unclear D gene. The V end lost 6 bases, the J end lost 5 bases, and 16 bases lay between the germline ends. There are 14 residues in the CDR3. The CDR3 here is CASSLGPPGYGYTF. CDR3 bases: TGTGCCAGCAGCCTAGGGCCGCCCGGTTATGGCTACACCTTC.

This clonotype showed up many times. The rearrangement joins TRBV6-1 to TRBJ1-5; no clear D gene. Trimming cost V 5 bases and J 4 bases, with 12 bases left between them. The CDR3 extends over 14 amino acids. The V gene's germline CDR1 is MNHNS and CDR2 SASEGT. DNA for the CDR3: TGTGCCAGCAGTCTAGCAGGATTAAATCAGCCCCAGCATTTT. Translated, it gives CASSLAGLNQPQHF.

The genes are TRBV30 and TRBJ1-2; D perhaps matches TRBD1 (5 bases). Trimming pared 6 bases from V and 4 bases from J, leaving 12 bases between. Germline V gives CDR1 GTSNPN, CDR2 SVGIG (reference sequence). The CDR3 loop spans 12 amino acids. CDR3 DNA: TGTGCCTGTTTGGGGACCCTCTATGGCTACACCTTC. It translates to CACLGTLYGYTF.

This clonotype was seen at least ten times. The rearrangement joins TRBV3-1 to TRBJ1-2, with D uncertain. The germline gives CDR1 LGHDT, CDR2 YNNKEL (reference sequence). The CDR3 sequence is 13 residues long. Deletions cut 1 base from V and 8 bases from J, with 11 bases between. The CDR3 DNA follows: TGTGCCAGCAGCCAAGCTGGCTCTTCAGGCTACACCTTC. Encoded protein: CASSQAGSSGYTF.

Of note for this clonotype: This could be a read error, since a much larger clone is one nucleotide away. The rearrangement uses TRBV7-9 and TRBJ1-5, with D hard to call. V lost 8 bases, J lost 6 bases, and 14 bases lay in between. The germline CDR1 and CDR2 sequences are SEHNR and FQNEAQ (reference sequence). This CDR3 is built from 13 residues. As DNA, the CDR3 is TGTGCCAGCGGCTCGGCGGGTGGTCAGCCCCAGCATTTT. This translates into CASGSAGGQPQHF.

This clonotype came up many times. The CDR3 loop is CASSTEDPGQGYEQYF. The DNA for the CDR3 is TGCGCCAGCAGCACCGAGGACCCAGGACAGGGTTACGAGCAGTACTTC. V usage is TRBV5-1 and J usage is TRBJ2-7, with 8 bases identical to TRBD1. CDR3 length equals 16 residues. Germline lookup yields CDR1 SGHRS and CDR2 YFSETQ. V lost 4 bases to trimming and J lost 4 bases; unmatched junction nucleotides: 13.

The chain recombines TRBV11-1 with TRBJ1-1, with D perhaps matching TRBD1 (6 bases). The germline gives CDR1 SGHAT, CDR2 FQDESV (reference sequence). V was cut by 3 bases and J by 5 bases, with 10 bases left in between. The CDR3 consists of 13 residues. CDR3 sequence reads: CASSFGGQTEAFF. The CDR3 nucleotides are TGTGCCAGCAGCTTTGGGGGCCAAACTGAAGCTTTCTTT.